This TCR beta chain came from a study of technical replicates of blood from four donors. Here immunoSEQ multiplex PCR was the method, and the copy in TCRdb shows in-frame clones only, minus some. Altogether roughly 73,000 clones are present, 93% being singletons, with the ten largest covering approximately 0.25%. This clone was counted a single time. Germline V gene data show CDR1 as SGDLS and CDR2 as YYNGEE. The junction had 10 bases not matched to a gene; V was cut back by 0 bases and J by 2 bases. The CDR3 has 17 amino acids. Material: T cells isolated from PBMCs. The rearrangement joins TRBV9 to TRBJ2-5, with TRBD1 identical over 7 bases. This receptor was identified in a human donor in good health. CDR3 nucleotide sequence: TGTGCCAGCAGCGTAGCCCCACTGGGCAGGGGGCAAGAGACCCAGTACTTC. Amino acids: CASSVAPLGRGQETQYF. Full variable domain (remainder filled in from reference TRBV9 and TRBJ2-5): DSGVTQTPKHLITATGQRVTLRCSPRSGDLSVYWYQQSLDQGLQFLIQYYNGEERAKGNILERFSAQQFPDLHSELNLSSLELGDSALYFCASSVAPLGRGQETQYFGPGTRLLVL.